This is a list of T cell receptor beta chains from one sample in a study of blood T cell repertoires in COVID-19. TCRdb keeps only in-frame clones here, not all; method: immunoSEQ multiplex PCR. The sample has 55,000 to 75,000 clones, 70% to 90% seen once. The material sequenced was peripheral blood. The receptors derive from a man over 45 with active COVID-19. The CDR3 runs from the conserved cysteine through the conserved F or W. Fields, in order: J gene, clone size, D gene, V gene, CDR3 DNA, CDR3 protein. The D gene is left open where the match is weak. Part of the rows lack a size; the others show once, few, many or a class for expanded clones.

TRBJ2-5	-	-	TRBV27	TGTGCCAGCAGTAGGACTGGCGGGGCGAGTAAGACCCAGTACTTC	CASSRTGGASKTQYF
TRBJ2-1	once	-	TRBV5-1	TGCGCCAGCGGGGAGCGCGACAATGAGCAGTTCTTC	CASGERDNEQFF
TRBJ2-5	-	TRBD2	TRBV27	TGTGCCAGCAGTCCCACTAGCGGGCGTAAAGAGACCCAGTACTTC	CASSPTSGRKETQYF
TRBJ2-1	once	TRBD2	TRBV19	TGTGCCAGTAGTTCGGCGGGGGGGGGAAATGAGCAGTTCTTC	CASSSAGGGNEQFF
TRBJ2-2	-	TRBD2	TRBV6-2/TRBV6-3	TGTGCCAGCAGTTACGTTGGACTAGCGGGCTCCGGGGAGCTGTTTTTT	CASSYVGLAGSGELFF
TRBJ1-2	-	TRBD1	TRBV28	TGTGCCAGCAGCCTCACCGGGACAGGGACTCGGGGCTACACCTTC	CASSLTGTGTRGYTF
TRBJ2-5	-	-	TRBV6-5	TGTGCCAGCAACAGACAGCAAATTCAAGAGACCCAGTACTTC	CASNRQQIQETQYF
TRBJ1-4	few	-	TRBV11-2	TGTGCCAGCAGCGACCGGCGGCGTAATGAAAAACTGTTTTTT	CASSDRRRNEKLFF
TRBJ2-3	-	-	TRBV6-1	TGTGCCAGCAGTGAAGTGGGCCGCACAGATACGCAGTATTTT	CASSEVGRTDTQYF
TRBJ1-2	-	TRBD1	TRBV7-2	TGTGCCAGCAGCTCATCGTCGGGACAGAACTATGGCTACACCTTC	CASSSSSGQNYGYTF
TRBJ2-3	-	-	TRBV5-1	TGCGCCAGCAGCTTGGGCGACTACCCTAGCACAGATACGCAGTATTTT	CASSLGDYPSTDTQYF
TRBJ1-1	-	-	TRBV5-5	TGTGCCAGCAGCTTGGCCAAGTCTGGGGGCCCTGAAGCTTTCTTT	CASSLAKSGGPEAFF
TRBJ2-7	-	TRBD2	TRBV14	TGTGCCAGCAGCCAATTTAGCGGGATTTACGAGCAGTACTTC	CASSQFSGIYEQYF
TRBJ2-1	-	TRBD2	TRBV7-3	TGTGCCAGCAGCTCGGGACTAGCAGAGGGCGAGCAGTTCTTC	CASSSGLAEGEQFF
TRBJ2-1	-	-	TRBV6-5	TGTGCCAGCAGTTACTCGAGCGCGAAATACAATGAGCAGTTCTTC	CASSYSSAKYNEQFF
TRBJ1-3	few	TRBD1	TRBV15	TGTGCCACCAGCAGAGGACAGGGAGTTGGTAACACCATATATTTT	CATSRGQGVGNTIYF
TRBJ1-5	-	TRBD1	TRBV28	TGTGCCAGCAGTTTTGGGACAGGGAACCAGCCCCAGCATTTT	CASSFGTGNQPQHF
TRBJ2-5	-	TRBD2	TRBV28	TGTGCCAGCAGACTGGTCCGCGGCGGGAGATCAACAGAGACCCAGTACTTC	CASRLVRGGRSTETQYF
TRBJ2-5	-	-	TRBV19	TGTGCCAGTAGTACCACTAGGACGGAGACCCAGTACTTC	CASSTTRTETQYF
TRBJ1-1	-	TRBD1	TRBV2	TGTGCCAGCAGTCAAACAGGCCAGGGGGCTGAAGCTTTCTTT	CASSQTGQGAEAFF
TRBJ2-1	-	-	TRBV23-1	TGCGCCAGCATGACCACAGGGACAACCTACAATGAGCAGTTCTTC	CASMTTGTTYNEQFF
TRBJ2-3	-	-	TRBV6-5	TGTGCCAGCAGCCGTAGAAGCAGCACAGATACGCAGTATTTT	CASSRRSSTDTQYF
TRBJ2-7	-	-	TRBV6-2/TRBV6-3	TGTGCCAGCAGTTACCCCAGGACCCAGGGATACAGTAACTACGAGCAGTACTTC	CASSYPRTQGYSNYEQYF
TRBJ2-7	-	TRBD2	TRBV6-1	TGTGCCAGCAGTGAAGCTCCAGCGGGAGCCTACGAGCAGTACTTC	CASSEAPAGAYEQYF
TRBJ2-7	-	TRBD2	TRBV11-1	TGTGCCAGCAGCTGGACTAGCGGGAGAGGCGAGCAGTACTTC	CASSWTSGRGEQYF
TRBJ2-7	-	TRBD2	TRBV5-1	TGCGCCAGCAGTCCACTAGCGGAGAGCTCCTACGAGCAGTACTTC	CASSPLAESSYEQYF
TRBJ2-7	many	TRBD2	TRBV7-2	TGTGCCAGCAGCCGGGACTACCCCTACGAGCAGTACTTC	CASSRDYPYEQYF
TRBJ1-1	-	TRBD1	TRBV6-5	TGTGCCAGCAGTCCCCGACAGGGGCGCACTGAAGCTTTCTTT	CASSPRQGRTEAFF
TRBJ1-6	-	-	TRBV19	TGTGCCAGTAGTGTGGGAGAGGGCAGCTCCTATAATTCACCCCTCCACTTT	CASSVGEGSSYNSPLHF